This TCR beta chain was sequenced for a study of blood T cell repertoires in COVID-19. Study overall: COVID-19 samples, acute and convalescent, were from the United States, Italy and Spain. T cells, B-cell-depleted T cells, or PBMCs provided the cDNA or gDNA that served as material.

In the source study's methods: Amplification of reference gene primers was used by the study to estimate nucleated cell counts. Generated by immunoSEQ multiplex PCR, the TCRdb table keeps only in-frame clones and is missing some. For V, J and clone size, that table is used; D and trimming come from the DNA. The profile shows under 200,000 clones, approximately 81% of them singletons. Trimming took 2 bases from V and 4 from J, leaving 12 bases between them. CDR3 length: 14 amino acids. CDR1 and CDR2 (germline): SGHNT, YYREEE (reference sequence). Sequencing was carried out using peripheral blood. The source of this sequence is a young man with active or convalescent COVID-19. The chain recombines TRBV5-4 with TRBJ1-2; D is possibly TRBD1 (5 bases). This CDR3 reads CASSLKQAVYGYTF. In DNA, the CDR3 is TGTGCCAGCAGCTTAAAACAGGCAGTCTATGGCTACACCTTC. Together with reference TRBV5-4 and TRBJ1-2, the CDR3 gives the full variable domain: ETGVTQSPTHLIKTRGQQVTLRCSSQSGHNTVSWYQQALGQGPQFIFQYYREEENGRGNFPPRFSGLQFPNYSSELNVNALELDDSALYLCASSLKQAVYGYTFGSGTRLTVV.